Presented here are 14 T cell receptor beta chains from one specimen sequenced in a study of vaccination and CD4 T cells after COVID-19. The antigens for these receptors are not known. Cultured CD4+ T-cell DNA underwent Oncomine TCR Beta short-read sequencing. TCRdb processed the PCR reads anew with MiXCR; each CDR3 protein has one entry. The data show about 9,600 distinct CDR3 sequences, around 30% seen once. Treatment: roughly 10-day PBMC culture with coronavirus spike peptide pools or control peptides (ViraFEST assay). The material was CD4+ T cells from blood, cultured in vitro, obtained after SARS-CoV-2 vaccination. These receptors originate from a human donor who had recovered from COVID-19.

CDR3 residues: CARRGASGDTQYF. For the CDR3, the DNA is TGTGCCAGACGGGGGGCCAGTGGAGATACGCAGTATTTT. The chain carries TRBV6-7 and TRBJ2-3, with D possibly TRBD2 on 7 matching bases. TRBV6-7 is reported as an ORF; its role is uncertain. The CDR3 extends over 13 amino acids. V dropped 9 bases and J dropped 5 bases, with 15 bases sitting between them.

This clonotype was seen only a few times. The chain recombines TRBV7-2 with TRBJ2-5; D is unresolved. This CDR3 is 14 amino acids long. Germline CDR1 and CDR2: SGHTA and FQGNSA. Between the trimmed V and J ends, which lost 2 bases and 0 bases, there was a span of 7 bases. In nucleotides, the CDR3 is TGTGCCAGCAGCTTATACACGTACCAAGAGACCCAGTACTTC. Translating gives CASSLYTYQETQYF.

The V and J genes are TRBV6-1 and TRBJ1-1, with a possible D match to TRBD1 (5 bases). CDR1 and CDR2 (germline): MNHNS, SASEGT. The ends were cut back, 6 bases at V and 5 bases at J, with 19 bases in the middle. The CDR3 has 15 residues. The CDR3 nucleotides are TGTGCCAGCAGACCCACCGGACAATCGGGGACTGAAGCTTTCTTT. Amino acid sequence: CASRPTGQSGTEAFF.

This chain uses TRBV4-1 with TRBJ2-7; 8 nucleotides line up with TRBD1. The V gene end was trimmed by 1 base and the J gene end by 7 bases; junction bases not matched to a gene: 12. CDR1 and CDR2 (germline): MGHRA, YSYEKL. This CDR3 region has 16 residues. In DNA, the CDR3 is TGCGCCAGCAGCCAAGGATCGGCAGGGGGCGCGAATGAGCAGTACTTC. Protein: CASSQGSAGGANEQYF.

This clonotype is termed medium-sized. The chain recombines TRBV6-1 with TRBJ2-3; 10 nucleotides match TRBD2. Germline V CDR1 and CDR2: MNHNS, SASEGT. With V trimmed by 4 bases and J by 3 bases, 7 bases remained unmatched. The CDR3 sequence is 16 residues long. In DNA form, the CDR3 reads TGTGCCAGCAGTGTTTCTAGCGGGAGAGGGACAGATACGCAGTATTTT. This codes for CASSVSSGRGTDTQYF.

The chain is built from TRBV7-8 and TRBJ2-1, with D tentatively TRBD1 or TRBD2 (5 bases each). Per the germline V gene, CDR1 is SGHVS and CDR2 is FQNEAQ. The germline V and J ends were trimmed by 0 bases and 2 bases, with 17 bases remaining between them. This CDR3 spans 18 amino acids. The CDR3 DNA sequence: TGTGCCAGCAGCTTAGCGAGATGGGGACGCCGGGCCTACAATGAGCAGTTCTTC. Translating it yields CASSLARWGRRAYNEQFF.

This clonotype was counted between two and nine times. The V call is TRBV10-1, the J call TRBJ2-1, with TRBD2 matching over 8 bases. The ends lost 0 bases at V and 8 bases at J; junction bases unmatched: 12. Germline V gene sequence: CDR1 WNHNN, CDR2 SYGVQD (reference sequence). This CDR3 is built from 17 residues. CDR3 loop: CASSESYGRAFGDEQFF. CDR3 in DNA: TGCGCCAGCAGTGAGTCTTACGGGAGGGCCTTTGGGGATGAGCAGTTCTTC.

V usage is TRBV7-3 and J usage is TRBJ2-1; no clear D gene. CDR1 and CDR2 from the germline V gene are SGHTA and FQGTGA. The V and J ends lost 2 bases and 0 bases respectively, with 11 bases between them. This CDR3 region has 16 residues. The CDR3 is CASSLASPSSYNEQFF. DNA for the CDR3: TGTGCCAGCAGCTTAGCGTCCCCGAGCTCCTACAATGAGCAGTTCTTC.

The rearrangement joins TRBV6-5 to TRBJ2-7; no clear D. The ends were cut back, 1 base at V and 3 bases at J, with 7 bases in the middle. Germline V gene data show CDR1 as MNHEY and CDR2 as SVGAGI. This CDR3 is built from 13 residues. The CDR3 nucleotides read TGTGCCAGCAGTTACTTGTCGAGCTACGAGCAGTACTTC. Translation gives CASSYLSSYEQYF.

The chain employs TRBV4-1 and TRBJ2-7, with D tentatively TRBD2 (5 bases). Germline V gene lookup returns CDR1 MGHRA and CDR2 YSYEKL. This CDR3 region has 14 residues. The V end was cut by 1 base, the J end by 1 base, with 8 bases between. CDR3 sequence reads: CASSQVSGSYEQYF. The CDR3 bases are TGCGCCAGCAGCCAAGTCAGCGGATCCTACGAGCAGTACTTC.

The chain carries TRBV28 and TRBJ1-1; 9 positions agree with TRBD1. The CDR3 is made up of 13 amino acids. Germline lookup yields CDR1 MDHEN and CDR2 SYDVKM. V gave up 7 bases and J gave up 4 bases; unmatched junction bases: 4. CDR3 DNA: TGTGCCAGCAAACGGGACAGGGTCACTGAAGCTTTCTTT. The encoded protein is CASKRDRVTEAFF. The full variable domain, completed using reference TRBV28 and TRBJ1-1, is DVKVTQSSRYLVKRTGEKVFLECVQDMDHENMFWYRQDPGLGLRLIYFSYDVKMKEKGDIPEGYSVSREKKERFSLILESASTNQTSMYLCASKRDRVTEAFFGQGTRLTVV.

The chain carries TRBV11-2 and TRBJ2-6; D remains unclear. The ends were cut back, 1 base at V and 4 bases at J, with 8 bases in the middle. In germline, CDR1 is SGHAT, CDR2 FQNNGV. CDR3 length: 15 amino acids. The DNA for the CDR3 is TGTGCCAGCAGCTTAGGGCAGGCGGGGGCCAACGTCCTGACTTTC. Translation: CASSLGQAGANVLTF.

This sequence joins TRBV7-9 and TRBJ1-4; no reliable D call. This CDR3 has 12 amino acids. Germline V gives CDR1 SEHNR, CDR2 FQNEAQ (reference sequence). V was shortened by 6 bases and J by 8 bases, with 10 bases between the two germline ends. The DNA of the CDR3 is TGTGCCAGCAGGGAGCGAGGAGAAAAACTGTTTTTT. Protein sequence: CASRERGEKLFF.

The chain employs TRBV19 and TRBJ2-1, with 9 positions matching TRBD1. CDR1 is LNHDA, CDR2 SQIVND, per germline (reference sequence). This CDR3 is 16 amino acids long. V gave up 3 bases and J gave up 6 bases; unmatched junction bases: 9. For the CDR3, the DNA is TGTGCCAGTAGTATCCCCGGAAAGGGACAGGGCAATGAGCAGTTCTTC. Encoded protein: CASSIPGKGQGNEQFF.